This T cell receptor beta chain appears in the sequencing data of a study of Ad26.COV2.S vaccination and SARS-CoV-2 variants. The table came from immunoSEQ multiplex PCR; TCRdb's copy has only in-frame clones and leaves some out. In the table there are hundreds of thousands of clones, about 90% of which are singletons. CDR3 length: 14 amino acids. From germline, CDR1 is MNHEY and CDR2 SVGAGI. V was cut by 2 bases and J by 9 bases, with 16 bases left in between. Treatment meaning: 15 to 20 received Ad26.COV2.S at low or high dose, single or two shots; roughly five received placebo; per-sample allocation not given. The samples were gathered on day 63 after the first injection of vaccine or placebo.

This sample comprised peripheral blood, obtained in a trial of Ad26.COV2.S vaccine versus placebo. The chain uses TRBV6-5 and TRBJ1-1, with D perhaps TRBD1 (6 bases). The TCR comes from a person aged 18-60 years who received the Ad26.COV2.S COVID-19 vaccine or a placebo. The CDR3 here is CASSYRPRTAKAFF. CDR3 in DNA: TGTGCCAGCAGTTACAGACCTCGGACAGCAAAAGCTTTCTTT.